The 18 T cell receptor beta chains in this list originate from one sample, sequenced in a study of T cells in tuberculosis. Sequenced by immunoSEQ multiplex PCR; TCRdb stores in-frame clones only, minus some. The repertoire has 60,000 or so clones, roughly 79% of them found once; the top ten carry roughly 13%. Sorting used thawed, overnight-rested PBMC stained with anti-CD3, a viability dye and GMM-loaded CD1B tetramer. C32 glucose monomycolate from Rhodococcus equi was loaded onto the CD1B tetramers. The sample taken for sequencing was CD1b-GMM tetramer-negative cells sorted from PBMCs. The receptors originated from an adult woman with latent tuberculosis.

The chain recombines TRBV11-2 with TRBJ1-2; TRBD1 agrees at 10 bases. Germline CDR1 and CDR2: SGHAT and FQNNGV. The V gene end was trimmed by 5 bases and the J gene end by 7 bases; junction bases not matched to a gene: 16. The length of the CDR3 is 17 residues. CDR3 region: CASSRQGTGARLSGYTF. CDR3 bases: TGTGCCAGCAGCCGTCAGGGGACAGGGGCCCGCCTTAGTGGCTACACCTTC.

This clone appeared a few times. The J gene is TRBJ1-1, the V gene TRBV5-1; D is possibly TRBD1 (6 bases). From germline, CDR1 is SGHRS and CDR2 YFSETQ. V lost 4 bases, J lost 5 bases, and 12 bases lay in between. There are 13 residues in the CDR3. This chain's CDR3 is CASSLDRRTEAFF. In DNA form, the CDR3 reads TGCGCCAGCAGCCTAGACAGGAGAACTGAAGCTTTCTTT.

The chain couples TRBV28 to TRBJ1-2; unclear D gene. Trimming took 3 bases from V and 4 from J, leaving 12 bases between them. Per the germline V gene, CDR1 is MDHEN and CDR2 is SYDVKM. The CDR3 extends over 14 amino acids. This chain's CDR3 is CASSFSAPGYGYTF. CDR3 DNA: TGTGCCAGCAGTTTTTCCGCCCCGGGCTATGGCTACACCTTC.

The chain employs TRBV7-8 and TRBJ2-7; a possible D gene is TRBD2 (7 bases). The length of the CDR3 is 15 residues. V dropped 0 bases and J dropped 2 bases, with 11 bases sitting between them. Germline V lookup: CDR1 SGHVS, CDR2 FQNEAQ. CDR3 sequence reads: CASSLAGGRTYEQYF. The CDR3 DNA reads TGTGCCAGCAGCTTAGCGGGGGGGCGGACCTACGAGCAGTACTTC.

This sequence joins TRBV5-1 and TRBJ1-1, with a tentative D call TRBD1 (6 bases). Trimming stripped 1 base from V and 0 bases from J, with 10 bases between. Germline CDR1 is SGHRS and CDR2 is YFSETQ. The CDR3 consists of 15 residues. In DNA, the CDR3 is TGCGCCAGCAGCTTGTCCCAGGGGTTGAACACTGAAGCTTTCTTT. Its protein is CASSLSQGLNTEAFF.

V and J are TRBV4-3 and TRBJ2-3; D is possibly TRBD2 (6 bases). This CDR3 is built from 15 residues. V lost 4 bases and J 0 bases, leaving 11 bases between the germline ends. From germline, CDR1 is LGHNA and CDR2 YSLEER. The CDR3 spells CASSLGGSSTDTQYF. Written as DNA, the CDR3 is TGCGCCAGCAGCCTGGGGGGTTCTAGCACAGATACGCAGTATTTT.

The chain links TRBV7-6 to TRBJ2-1; TRBD1 matches 8 bases. The CDR3 is made up of 15 amino acids. Germline V gene sequence: CDR1 SGHVS, CDR2 FNYEAQ. Trimming removed 5 bases from V and 4 bases from J; junction bases left unmatched: 7. CDR3 sequence: CASSNWDRPYNEQFF. The CDR3 nucleotides are TGTGCCAGCAGCAACTGGGACAGGCCTTACAATGAGCAGTTCTTC.

The chain uses TRBV2 and TRBJ2-5, with D perhaps matching TRBD2 (5 bases). The assigned J gene may be wrong: the sequence end matches TRBJ2-7 better. In germline, CDR1 is SNHLY, CDR2 FYNNEI. This CDR3 has 12 amino acids. The CDR3 DNA follows: TGTGCCAGCAGACTCATGGGGAGCGAGCAGTACTTC. Amino acid sequence: CASRLMGSEQYF.

The chain is built from TRBV4-1 and TRBJ2-7, with D possibly TRBD2 on 5 matching bases. CDR1 is MGHRA, CDR2 YSYEKL, per germline. CDR3 size: 15 residues. With 5 bases removed from V and 3 bases from J, the gap between germline ends came to 17 bases. CDR3 in DNA: TGCGCCAGCAGCTTAAGTCCTAGCTATAGCTACGAGCAGTACTTC. It encodes CASSLSPSYSYEQYF.

V and J are TRBV19 and TRBJ1-2; weak D call: TRBD1 (5 bases). V lost 1 base and J 4 bases, leaving 10 bases between the germline ends. Germline V gene sequence: CDR1 LNHDA, CDR2 SQIVND (reference sequence). The CDR3 runs 14 residues. CDR3 sequence reads: CASSIVSDTYGYTF. In DNA, the CDR3 is TGTGCCAGTAGTATAGTATCGGACACCTATGGCTACACCTTC.

The rearrangement joins TRBV19 to TRBJ2-7; unclear D gene. This CDR3 has 13 residues. Germline V gene sequence: CDR1 LNHDA, CDR2 SQIVND (reference sequence). V gave up 6 bases and J gave up 6 bases, with 15 bases separating them. In nucleotides, the CDR3 is TGTGCCAGTAGCCCGGGTCCGCCCTCCGAGCAGTACTTC. It translates to CASSPGPPSEQYF.

This sequence joins TRBV7-9 and TRBJ1-4; 8 bases line up with TRBD1. V lost 5 bases and J lost 6; bases outside the gene matches: 14. The CDR3 runs to 17 residues. Germline loops: CDR1 SEHNR, CDR2 FQNEAQ (reference sequence). In DNA form, the CDR3 reads TGTGCCAGCAGCGGAGGGGGGACAGGAAGAAGTTATGAAAAACTGTTTTTT. Amino acid sequence: CASSGGGTGRSYEKLFF.

This sequence joins TRBV14 and TRBJ2-7, with 15 bases aligning to TRBD2. The germline V gene has CDR1 SGHDN and CDR2 FVKESK. V was pared by 3 bases and J by 4 bases, with 10 bases of the junction left unmatched. This CDR3 has 18 amino acids. The CDR3 sequence: CASSQGTSGRTDKYEQYF. Here the CDR3 DNA reads TGTGCCAGCAGCCAGGGGACTAGCGGGAGGACCGATAAGTACGAGCAGTACTTC.

A single count supports this clone. V and J are TRBV12-5 and TRBJ1-1; a weak D match, TRBD1 (6 bases). The V gene lost 1 base and the J gene lost 8 bases, with 14 bases spanning the gap. There are 14 residues in the CDR3. Germline V CDR1 and CDR2: LGHNT, FRNRAP. CDR3 nucleotide sequence: TGTGCTAGTGGTTTGGCACAGGGACGGTACGAAGCTTTCTTT. Translated, it gives CASGLAQGRYEAFF.

V and J are TRBV6-1 and TRBJ1-5; D might be TRBD1 (5 bases). V was trimmed by 6 bases and J by 2 bases, leaving 5 bases between them. Germline V gives CDR1 MNHNS, CDR2 SASEGT. The CDR3 sequence is 12 residues long. The CDR3 DNA sequence: TGTGCCAGCAGCAGGGGCAATCAGCCCCAGCATTTT. It yields the protein CASSRGNQPQHF.

The chain recombines TRBV28 with TRBJ2-2, with a tentative D call TRBD1 (6 bases). With the DNA end fitting TRBJ1-3 better, the J assignment may be wrong. The CDR3 spans 15 residues. Per the germline V gene, CDR1 is MDHEN and CDR2 is SYDVKM. The CDR3 reads CASSSPDSSGNTIYF. DNA of the CDR3: TGTGCCAGCAGTTCGCCGGACAGCTCTGGAAACACCATATATTTT.

The chain combines TRBV5-1 with TRBJ2-1; no firm D call. CDR1 and CDR2 from the germline V gene are SGHRS and YFSETQ. This CDR3 is built from 12 residues. Trimming shortened V by 0 bases and J by 6 bases, and 4 bases separated the two germline ends. CDR3 in amino acids: CASSLASNEQFF. DNA for the CDR3: TGCGCCAGCAGCTTGGCCAGCAATGAGCAGTTCTTC. Full variable domain (missing parts from reference TRBV5-1 and TRBJ2-1): KAGVTQTPRYLIKTRGQQVTLSCSPISGHRSVSWYQQTPGQGLQFLFEYFSETQRNKGNFPGRFSGRQFSNSRSEMNVSTLELGDSALYLCASSLASNEQFFGPGTRLTVL.

The rearrangement links TRBV9 to TRBJ1-3; 7 bases match TRBD1. Germline loops: CDR1 SGDLS, CDR2 YYNGEE. The CDR3 is 17 amino acids. V lost 4 bases and J lost 4; bases outside the gene matches: 14. CDR3 nucleotide sequence: TGTGCCAGCAGCCACCGGACAGGCGAGGTCTACGGAAACACCATATATTTT. It yields the protein CASSHRTGEVYGNTIYF.